Following are 13 T cell receptor beta chains from one sample sequenced in a study of Graves' ophthalmopathy and Graves' hyperthyroidism. RNA transcripts provided the template for amplifying TCR beta CDR3 regions. Second-round multiplex PCR came after first-round RT-PCR with HTBI primers. TCRdb re-called the multiplex PCR reads through MiXCR, storing one row per CDR3 protein. In the table there are more than 1,000,000 distinct CDR3 sequences, 35% to 40% of which are singletons. The sequenced material came from peripheral blood or thyroid tissue (not recorded which). These receptors all stem from an adult man with Graves' hyperthyroidism.

This chain uses TRBV12-3 or TRBV12-4 with TRBJ1-1; D possibly corresponds to TRBD1 (6 bases). The CDR3 spans 15 residues. The V gene lost 3 bases and the J gene lost 4 bases, with 15 bases spanning the gap. The CDR3 sequence is CASSLNQGSGTEAFF. The CDR3 region has the DNA TGTGCCAGCAGTTTGAATCAGGGGTCGGGCACTGAAGCTTTCTTT.

This clonotype was observed at least ten times. This chain links TRBV20-1 with TRBJ2-7, with 9 bases matching TRBD2. Germline assignment: CDR1 DFQATT and CDR2 SNEGSKA (reference sequence). This CDR3 has 16 amino acids. Trimming took 4 bases from V and 4 from J; bases not matched to a gene: 14. CDR3 in amino acids: CSATELGTSRTYEQYF. CDR3 sequence (DNA): TGCAGTGCTACAGAGTTAGGGACTAGCAGAACTTACGAGCAGTACTTC.

The rearrangement uses TRBV9 and TRBJ2-5; the D gene is possibly TRBD2 (5 bases). The CDR3 spans 15 residues. CDR1 is SGDLS, CDR2 YYNGEE, per germline. V was pared by 1 base and J by 3 bases, with 13 bases between. The CDR3 sequence: CASSVSEGYKETQYF. CDR3 bases: TGTGCCAGCAGCGTAAGTGAGGGATACAAAGAGACCCAGTACTTC.

This clonotype was counted between two and nine times. This chain joins TRBV4-1 and TRBJ1-1; D unclear. With 5 bases removed from V and 0 bases from J, the gap between germline ends came to 16 bases. The CDR3 consists of 16 residues. Germline V gene data show CDR1 as MGHRA and CDR2 as YSYEKL. The CDR3 loop reads CASSLPRHGMNTEAFF. The CDR3, as DNA: TGCGCCAGCAGCTTACCACGTCATGGGATGAACACTGAAGCTTTCTTT.

The V call is TRBV15, the J call TRBJ2-7; 7 bases agree with TRBD1. In germline, CDR1 is LNHNV, CDR2 YYDKDF (reference sequence). This CDR3 region has 17 residues. V was pared by 8 bases and J by 1 base, with 17 bases of the junction left unmatched. CDR3 residues: CATSPHARQGRSYEQYF. In DNA, the CDR3 is TGTGCCACCTCCCCCCATGCCCGACAGGGTAGGTCCTACGAGCAGTACTTC.

The V gene is TRBV7-9, the J gene TRBJ1-6; TRBD1 is a possible D gene (6 bases). The CDR3 runs 15 residues. V was clipped by 7 bases and J by 8 bases, with 18 bases between them. CDR1 is SEHNR and CDR2 is FQNEAQ in the germline V gene (reference sequence). CDR3 sequence reads: CASNRGGNRHSPLHF. In DNA, the CDR3 is TGTGCCAGCAACCGAGGGGGAAACAGGCATTCACCCCTCCACTTT.

This clonotype was recorded a few times. A junction boundary mismatches the germline segment, possibly from a read error. The chain links TRBV7-9 to TRBJ2-7; 8 bases map to TRBD2. The CDR3 consists of 15 residues. Per the germline V gene, CDR1 is SEHNR and CDR2 is FQNEAQ (reference sequence). The CDR3 here is CASSQGPGGSYEQYF. The DNA of the CDR3 is TGTGCTAGCAGCCAGGGCCCGGGAGGGAGCTACGAGCAGTACTTC.

The chain couples TRBV24-1 to TRBJ2-2, with D possibly being TRBD1 (7 bases). This CDR3 region has 13 residues. Germline CDR1 reads KGHDR; CDR2 reads SFDVKD. V was shortened by 9 bases and J by 3 bases, with 10 bases between the two germline ends. The CDR3 spells CATAGQYTGELFF. The CDR3 bases are TGTGCCACCGCGGGACAGTACACCGGGGAGCTGTTTTTT.

This clonotype was picked up many times. DNA for the CDR3: TGTGCCAGCAGCCCCGGCAGGGGGCGCAGAGAGACCCAGTACTTC. It codes for CASSPGRGRRETQYF. The V call is TRBV13, the J call TRBJ2-5; 8 bases are a match to TRBD1. V lost 5 bases to trimming and J lost 4 bases; unmatched junction nucleotides: 9. Germline V gene lookup returns CDR1 PRHDT and CDR2 FYEKMQ (reference sequence). CDR3 length: 15 amino acids.

This clonotype was seen only a few times. This chain joins TRBV20-1 and TRBJ2-5, with 11 bases that match TRBD2. The J segment lost 5 bases and the V segment lost 0 bases, leaving 5 bases of the junction unmatched. The V gene's germline CDR1 is DFQATT and CDR2 SNEGSKA (reference sequence). This CDR3 has 15 residues. CDR3 loop: CSARDRTSGSETQYF. Here the CDR3 DNA reads TGCAGTGCTAGAGATCGAACTAGCGGGAGTGAGACCCAGTACTTC.

This clonotype was found once. This may come from a read error, since a much larger clone is one base off. V gene TRBV10-3 combines with J gene TRBJ2-7; 10 nucleotides agree with TRBD2. Germline-derived CDR1 and CDR2 are ENHRY and SYGVKD. Germline trimming cut 6 bases from V and 3 bases from J; bases unmatched to any gene: 5. The CDR3 totals 14 residues. The CDR3 DNA reads as TGTGCCATCAGCGCTGCTAGCGGGAGCTACGAGCAGTACTTC. Translation: CAISAASGSYEQYF.

This clonotype was counted ten times or more. The genes are TRBV20-1 and TRBJ2-7; 7 bases fit TRBD1. CDR1 is DFQATT, CDR2 SNEGSKA, per germline (reference sequence). This CDR3 is built from 16 residues. After removal of 5 bases from V and 0 bases from J, the junction contained 13 bases not matched to a gene. Written as DNA, the CDR3 is TGCAGTGCTCCACGCCCGGGAAGGGGGCTCTCCTACGAGCAGTACTTC. Its protein product is CSAPRPGRGLSYEQYF.

This clonotype was observed at least ten times. This rearrangement joins TRBV7-9 to TRBJ2-2; D gene ambiguous. V lost 5 bases, J lost 4 bases, and 17 bases lay in between. The CDR3 has 16 residues. The germline gives CDR1 SEHNR, CDR2 FQNEAQ (reference sequence). Here the CDR3 DNA reads TGTGCCAGCAGCCACGTCAGAGCCACGGGCACCGGGGAGCTGTTTTTT. This encodes CASSHVRATGTGELFF.